This record covers a single T cell receptor (beta chain). As yet, its antigen is unknown. The sample belongs to a study of beta chain features in type 1 diabetes. Study-wide results and caveats: The study notes PCR might favor shorter templates equally in patients and controls. TCRB CDR3s were moderately but significantly shorter in Type 1 diabetes patients in all four CD4+ subsets. The naive, central memory and Treg TCRB repertoires looked more alike in patients than they did in healthy donors.

The V segment lost 5 bases and the J segment 6 bases; nucleotides outside the gene matches: 10. Germline V gene data show CDR1 as MDHEN and CDR2 as SYDVKM. The CDR3 totals 15 residues. The study reverse transcribed the entire isolated RNA, so it sequenced expressed TCRB transcripts. Assay: immunoSEQ multiplex PCR; the TCRdb copy retains only in-frame clones and omits some. This table has 250,000 to 300,000 clones, more than 13% appearing once. Post-sort purity exceeded 95% for all sorted populations. The chain employs TRBV28 and TRBJ2-1; 7 bases are shared with TRBD1. What was sequenced was naive CD4+ T cells from blood. The sequence came from a man aged 25-45 years with type 1 diabetes. The CDR3 DNA reads TGTGCCAGCAGTCACGACAGGGTTGGGAGCAATGAGCAGTTCTTC. As protein: CASSHDRVGSNEQFF.